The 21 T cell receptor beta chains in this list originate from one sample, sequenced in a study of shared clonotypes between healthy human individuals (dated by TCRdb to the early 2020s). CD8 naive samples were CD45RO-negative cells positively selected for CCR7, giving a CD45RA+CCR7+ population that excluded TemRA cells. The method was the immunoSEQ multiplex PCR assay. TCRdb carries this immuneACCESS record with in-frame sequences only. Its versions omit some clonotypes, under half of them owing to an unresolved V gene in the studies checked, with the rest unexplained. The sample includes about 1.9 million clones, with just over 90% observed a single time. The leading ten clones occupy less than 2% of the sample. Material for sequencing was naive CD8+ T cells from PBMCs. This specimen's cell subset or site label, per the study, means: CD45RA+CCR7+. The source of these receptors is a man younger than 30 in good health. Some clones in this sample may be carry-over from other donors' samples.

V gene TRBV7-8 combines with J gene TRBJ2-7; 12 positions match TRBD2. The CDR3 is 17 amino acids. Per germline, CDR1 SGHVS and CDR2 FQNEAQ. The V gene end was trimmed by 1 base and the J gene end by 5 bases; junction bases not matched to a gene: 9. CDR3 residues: CASSLVLAGGPGDEQYF. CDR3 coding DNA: TGTGCCAGCAGCTTAGTGCTAGCGGGAGGGCCTGGCGACGAGCAGTACTTC. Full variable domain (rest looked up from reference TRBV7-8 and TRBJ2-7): GAGVSQSPRYKVAKRGQDVALRCDPISGHVSLFWYQQALGQGPEFLTYFQNEAQLDKSGLPSDRFFAERPEGSVSTLKIQRTQQEDSAVYLCASSLVLAGGPGDEQYFGPGTRLTVT.

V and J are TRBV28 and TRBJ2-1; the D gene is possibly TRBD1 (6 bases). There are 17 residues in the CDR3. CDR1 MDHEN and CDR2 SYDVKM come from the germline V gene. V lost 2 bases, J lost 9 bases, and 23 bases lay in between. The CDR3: CASSLVRLGVGHAEQFF. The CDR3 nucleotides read TGTGCCAGCAGTTTAGTCCGACTGGGGGTGGGACACGCTGAGCAGTTCTTC.

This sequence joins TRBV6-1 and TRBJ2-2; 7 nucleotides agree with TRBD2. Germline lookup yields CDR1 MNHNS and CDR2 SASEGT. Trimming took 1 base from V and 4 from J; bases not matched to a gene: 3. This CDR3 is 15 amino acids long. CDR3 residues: CASSEVAGVTGELFF. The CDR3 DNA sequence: TGTGCCAGCAGTGAAGTGGCGGGAGTCACCGGGGAGCTGTTTTTT.

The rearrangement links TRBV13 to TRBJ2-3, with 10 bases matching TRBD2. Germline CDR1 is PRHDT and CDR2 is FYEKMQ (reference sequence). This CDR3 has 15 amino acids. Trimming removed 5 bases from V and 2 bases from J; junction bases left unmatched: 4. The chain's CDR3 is CASSPGLADTDTQYF. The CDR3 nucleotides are TGTGCCAGCAGCCCAGGACTAGCGGACACAGATACGCAGTATTTT.

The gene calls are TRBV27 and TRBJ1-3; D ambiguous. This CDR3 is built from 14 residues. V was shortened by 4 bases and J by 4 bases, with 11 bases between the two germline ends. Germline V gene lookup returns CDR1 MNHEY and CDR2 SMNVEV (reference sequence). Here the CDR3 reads CASSSRTRGNTIYF. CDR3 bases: TGTGCCAGCAGTTCCCGGACCCGAGGAAACACCATATATTTT.

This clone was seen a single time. Here the CDR3 DNA reads TGTGCCAGCAGCCCCCAACCGGGACAGCCGACCGGGGAGCTGTTTTTT. Protein: CASSPQPGQPTGELFF. This chain joins TRBV7-3 and TRBJ2-2; 7 positions agree with TRBD1. The V and J ends lost 5 bases and 5 bases, in that order; junction bases with no gene match: 11. Germline V CDR1 and CDR2: SGHTA, FQGTGA. The CDR3 extends over 16 amino acids.

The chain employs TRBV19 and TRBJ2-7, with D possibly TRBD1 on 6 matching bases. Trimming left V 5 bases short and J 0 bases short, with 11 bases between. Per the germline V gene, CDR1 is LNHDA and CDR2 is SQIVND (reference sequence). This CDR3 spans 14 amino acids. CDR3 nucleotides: TGTGCCAGTAGTCTGACAGGCACCTCCTACGAGCAGTACTTC. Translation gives CASSLTGTSYEQYF.

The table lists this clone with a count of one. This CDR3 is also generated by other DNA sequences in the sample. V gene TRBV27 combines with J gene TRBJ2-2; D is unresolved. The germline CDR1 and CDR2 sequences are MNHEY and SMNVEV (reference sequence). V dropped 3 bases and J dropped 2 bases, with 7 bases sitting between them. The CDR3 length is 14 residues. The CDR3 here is CASSFGRNTGELFF. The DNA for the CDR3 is TGTGCCAGCAGTTTTGGTCGAAACACCGGGGAGCTGTTTTTT.

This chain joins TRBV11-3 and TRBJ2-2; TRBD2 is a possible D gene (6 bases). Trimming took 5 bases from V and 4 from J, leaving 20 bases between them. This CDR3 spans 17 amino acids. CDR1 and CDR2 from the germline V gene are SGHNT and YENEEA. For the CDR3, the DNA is TGTGCCAGCAGCCCCCCCCGCCGGGGGAGTACCACCGGGGAGCTGTTTTTT. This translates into CASSPPRRGSTTGELFF.

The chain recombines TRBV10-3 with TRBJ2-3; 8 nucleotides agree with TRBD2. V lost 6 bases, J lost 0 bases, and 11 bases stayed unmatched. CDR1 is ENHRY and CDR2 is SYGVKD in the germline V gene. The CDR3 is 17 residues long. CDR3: CAIRVGASGPSTDTQYF. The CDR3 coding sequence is TGTGCCATCAGGGTCGGGGCTAGCGGGCCTAGCACAGATACGCAGTATTTT.

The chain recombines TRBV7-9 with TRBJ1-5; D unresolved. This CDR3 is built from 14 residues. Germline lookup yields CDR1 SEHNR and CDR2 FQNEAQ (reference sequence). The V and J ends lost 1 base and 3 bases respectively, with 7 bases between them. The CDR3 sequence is CASSLGLVNQPQHF. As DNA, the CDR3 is TGTGCCAGCAGCTTAGGGTTAGTCAATCAGCCCCAGCATTTT.

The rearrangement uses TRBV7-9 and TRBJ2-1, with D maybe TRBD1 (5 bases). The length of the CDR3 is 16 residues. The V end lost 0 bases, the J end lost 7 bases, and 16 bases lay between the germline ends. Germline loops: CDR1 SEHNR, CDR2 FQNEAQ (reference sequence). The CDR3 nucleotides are TGTGCCAGCAGCTTAGCGGGGCAGGGCAATTGGAATGAGCAGTTCTTC. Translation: CASSLAGQGNWNEQFF.

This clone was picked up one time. The CDR3 sequence: CASSLYVDSNQPQHF. The CDR3 DNA reads TGTGCCAGCAGTTTATATGTAGATAGCAATCAGCCCCAGCATTTT. V usage is TRBV27 and J usage is TRBJ1-5; D is uncertain. Per the germline V gene, CDR1 is MNHEY and CDR2 is SMNVEV (reference sequence). The CDR3 contains 15 residues. V gave up 1 base and J gave up 0 bases, with 7 bases separating them.

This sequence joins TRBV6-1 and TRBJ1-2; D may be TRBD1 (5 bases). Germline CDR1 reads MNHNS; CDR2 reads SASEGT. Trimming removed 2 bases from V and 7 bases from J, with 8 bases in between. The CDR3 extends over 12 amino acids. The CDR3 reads CASSERGTGYTF. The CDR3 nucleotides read TGTGCCAGCAGTGAAAGAGGGACTGGCTACACCTTC.

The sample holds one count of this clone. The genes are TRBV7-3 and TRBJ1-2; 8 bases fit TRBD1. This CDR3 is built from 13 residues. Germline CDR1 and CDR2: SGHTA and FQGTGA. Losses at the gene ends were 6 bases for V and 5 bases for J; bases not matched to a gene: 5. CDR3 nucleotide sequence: TGTGCCAGCAGACCGACAGGGGAGTATGGCTACACCTTC. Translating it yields CASRPTGEYGYTF.

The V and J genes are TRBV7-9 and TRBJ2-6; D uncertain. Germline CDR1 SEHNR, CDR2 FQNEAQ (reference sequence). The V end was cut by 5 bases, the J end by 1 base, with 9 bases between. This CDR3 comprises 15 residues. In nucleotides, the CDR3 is TGTGCCAGCAGCCCCGGGTTGTCTGGGGCCAACGTCCTGACTTTC. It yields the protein CASSPGLSGANVLTF.

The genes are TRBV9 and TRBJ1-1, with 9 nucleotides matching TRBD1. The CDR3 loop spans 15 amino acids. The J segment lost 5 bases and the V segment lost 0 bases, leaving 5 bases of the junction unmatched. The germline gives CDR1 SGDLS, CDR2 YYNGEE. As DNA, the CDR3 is TGTGCCAGCAGCGTAGTCGGGACAGGGCTTACTGAAGCTTTCTTT. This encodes CASSVVGTGLTEAFF.

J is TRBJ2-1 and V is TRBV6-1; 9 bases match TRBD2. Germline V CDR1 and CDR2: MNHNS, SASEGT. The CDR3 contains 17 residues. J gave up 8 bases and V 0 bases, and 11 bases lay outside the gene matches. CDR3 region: CASSEAWTSDDVDEQFF. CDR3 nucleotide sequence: TGTGCCAGCAGTGAAGCCTGGACTAGCGACGACGTCGATGAGCAGTTCTTC.

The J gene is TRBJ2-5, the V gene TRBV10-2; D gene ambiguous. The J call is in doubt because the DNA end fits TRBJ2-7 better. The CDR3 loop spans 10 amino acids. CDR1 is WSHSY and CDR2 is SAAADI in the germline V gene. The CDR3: CASSGIEQYF. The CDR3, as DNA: TGCGCCAGCAGTGGAATCGAGCAGTACTTC.

The CDR3: CASSPQMGYSNQPQHF. The CDR3, as DNA: TGTGCCAGCAGTCCACAAATGGGTTATAGCAATCAGCCCCAGCATTTT. The chain has TRBV27 and TRBJ1-5; D remains unclear. CDR3 size: 16 residues. Germline CDR1 reads MNHEY; CDR2 reads SMNVEV (reference sequence). V was pared by 5 bases and J by 0 bases, with 14 bases between.

CDR3 coding DNA: TGTGCCAGCAGCGTATCTGTCGGGACGAGCCTTTACAATGAGCAGTTCTTC. Translation: CASSVSVGTSLYNEQFF. V gene TRBV9 combines with J gene TRBJ2-1; TRBD1 or TRBD2 may be the D gene (5 bases each). The CDR3 runs to 17 residues. Germline V CDR1 and CDR2: SGDLS, YYNGEE. Trimming removed 1 base at V and 4 bases at J, with 18 bases between.